The 13 T cell receptor beta chains presented below share a single source sample, sequenced in a study of blood T cell repertoires in COVID-19. The table came from immunoSEQ multiplex PCR; TCRdb's copy has only in-frame clones and leaves some out. This table has about 99,000 clones, 80% to 90% appearing once. The specimen sequenced was peripheral blood. The receptors come from a human donor in a cohort sampled during active COVID-19.

V is TRBV30 and J is TRBJ2-1; 9 bases fit TRBD2. Germline-derived CDR1 and CDR2 are GTSNPN and SVGIG (reference sequence). The CDR3 runs 21 residues. V gave up 0 bases and J gave up 5 bases; unmatched junction bases: 23. Written as DNA, the CDR3 is TGTGCCTGGAGTGTACGGCGGGGTCTAGCGGGAATTGGGAAGGGACACAATGAGCAGTTCTTC. Protein: CAWSVRRGLAGIGKGHNEQFF. Variable domain in full (rest from reference TRBV30 and TRBJ2-1): SQTIHQWPATLVQPVGSPLSLECTVEGTSNPNLYWYRQAAGRGLQLLFYSVGIGQISSEVPQNLSASRPQDRQFILSSKKLLLSDSGFYLCAWSVRRGLAGIGKGHNEQFFGPGTRLTVL.

In this sample, this clone turned up once. The V gene is TRBV5-1, the J gene TRBJ2-7, with a weak D call TRBD2 (6 bases). The CDR3 spans 15 residues. V was clipped by 4 bases and J by 6 bases, with 20 bases between them. Germline V gene data show CDR1 as SGHRS and CDR2 as YFSETQ. CDR3 amino acids: CASSTSSGLAVEQYF. In DNA form, the CDR3 reads TGCGCCAGCAGCACTAGTTCGGGACTCGCTGTCGAGCAGTACTTC.

The genes are TRBV28 and TRBJ2-4; D possibly corresponds to TRBD2 (6 bases). Looked up from germline, CDR1 is MDHEN and CDR2 is SYDVKM. V gave up 6 bases and J gave up 6 bases, with 12 bases separating them. The CDR3 contains 13 residues. The chain's CDR3 is CASRASDTNIQYF. For the CDR3, the DNA is TGTGCCAGCAGGGCTAGCGATACAAACATTCAGTACTTC.

This clone was counted only a few times. The rearrangement joins TRBV4-1 to TRBJ2-7; TRBD2 agrees at 13 bases. The junction had 15 bases not matched to a gene; V was cut back by 3 bases and J by 7 bases. Looked up from germline, CDR1 is MGHRA and CDR2 is YSYEKL. The CDR3 is 18 residues long. The CDR3 spells CASSQILIGLAGAREQYF. In DNA, the CDR3 is TGCGCCAGCAGCCAGATTCTAATAGGACTAGCGGGAGCTCGGGAGCAGTACTTC.

The chain joins TRBV6-2 or TRBV6-3 to TRBJ1-1, with D unresolved. The germline V and J ends were trimmed by 5 bases and 7 bases, with 14 bases remaining between them. The CDR3 runs 13 residues. The germline V gene encodes CDR1 MNHEY and CDR2 SVGEGT. The CDR3 protein is CASSRRGRLEAFF. The CDR3, as DNA: TGTGCCAGCAGTAGACGAGGGCGCCTTGAAGCTTTCTTT.

The chain employs TRBV18 and TRBJ2-7; TRBD2 aligns across 15 bases. Germline V lookup: CDR1 KGHSH, CDR2 LQKENI. Trimming cost V 3 bases and J 7 bases; bases outside gene matches: 7. This CDR3 region has 16 residues. The CDR3, as DNA: TGTGCCAGCTCACCGGGACTAGCGGGAGGACCCCTAGAGCAGTACTTC. Its protein is CASSPGLAGGPLEQYF.

The chain recombines TRBV12-5 with TRBJ2-2; the D is unclear. The ends were cut back, 1 base at V and 1 base at J, with 13 bases in the middle. Germline V CDR1 and CDR2: LGHNT, FRNRAP. The CDR3 is made up of 17 amino acids. The CDR3 DNA reads as TGTGCTAGTGGTTTGGATCGTGGGCAGTGGAACACCGGGGAGCTGTTTTTT. It is translated as CASGLDRGQWNTGELFF. Together with reference TRBV12-5 and TRBJ2-2, the CDR3 gives the full variable domain: DARVTQTPRHKVTEMGQEVTMRCQPILGHNTVFWYRQTMMQGLELLAYFRNRAPLDDSGMPKDRFSAEMPDATLATLKIQPSEPRDSAVYFCASGLDRGQWNTGELFFGEGSRLTVL.

The V call is TRBV5-1, the J call TRBJ2-7, with TRBD2 matching 8 bases. This CDR3 region has 15 residues. Per the germline V gene, CDR1 is SGHRS and CDR2 is YFSETQ. Losses at the gene ends were 4 bases for V and 6 bases for J; bases not matched to a gene: 12. The CDR3 sequence: CASSPAGGLASEQYF. The CDR3 DNA reads TGCGCCAGCAGCCCCGCGGGGGGTTTGGCTTCCGAGCAGTACTTC.

The table lists this clone with a few counts. The chain uses TRBV10-1 and TRBJ1-1; the match to TRBD1 covers 9 bases. Looked up from germline, CDR1 is WNHNN and CDR2 is SYGVQD (reference sequence). The CDR3 contains 16 residues. Trimming at V came to 2 bases and at J to 5 bases, leaving 9 bases not matched to a gene. CDR3 nucleotides: TGCGCCAGCAGTGAGGGCACAGGGGGCCTTTTTACTGAAGCTTTCTTT. Amino acid sequence: CASSEGTGGLFTEAFF.

The chain has TRBV27 and TRBJ2-1; 9 bases map to TRBD2. From germline, CDR1 is MNHEY and CDR2 SMNVEV (reference sequence). This CDR3 region has 13 residues. The J segment lost 8 bases and the V segment lost 3 bases, leaving 2 bases of the junction unmatched. CDR3 protein: CASSLREGDEQFF. CDR3 nucleotides: TGTGCCAGCAGTTTGCGGGAGGGAGATGAGCAGTTCTTC.

The gene calls are TRBV5-1 and TRBJ1-1, with D perhaps TRBD1 (6 bases). The germline V gene encodes CDR1 SGHRS and CDR2 YFSETQ. The V end lost 1 base, the J end lost 4 bases, and 11 bases lay between the germline ends. This CDR3 region has 14 residues. The CDR3 DNA sequence: TGCGCCAGCAGCTTGACAGGGATGGGCACTGAAGCTTTCTTT. Translating gives CASSLTGMGTEAFF. Using reference TRBV5-1 and TRBJ1-1 for the parts outside the CDR3, the full variable domain is KAGVTQTPRYLIKTRGQQVTLSCSPISGHRSVSWYQQTPGQGLQFLFEYFSETQRNKGNFPGRFSGRQFSNSRSEMNVSTLELGDSALYLCASSLTGMGTEAFFGQGTRLTVV.

V gene TRBV19 combines with J gene TRBJ2-3, with D perhaps TRBD1 (6 bases). Germline assignment: CDR1 LNHDA and CDR2 SQIVND (reference sequence). CDR3 length: 13 residues. V was pared by 8 bases and J by 1 base, with 10 bases between. For the CDR3, the DNA is TGTGCCAGTGGAAGACAGGGCACAGATACGCAGTATTTT. It specifies CASGRQGTDTQYF.

The chain uses TRBV10-3 and TRBJ2-3; TRBD2 agrees at 11 bases. Germline CDR1 reads ENHRY; CDR2 reads SYGVKD. The J segment lost 3 bases and the V segment lost 5 bases, leaving 4 bases of the junction unmatched. The CDR3 is 15 residues long. The CDR3 region is CAISWTSGSTDTQYF. CDR3 in DNA: TGTGCCATCAGTTGGACTAGCGGGTCTACAGATACGCAGTATTTT.